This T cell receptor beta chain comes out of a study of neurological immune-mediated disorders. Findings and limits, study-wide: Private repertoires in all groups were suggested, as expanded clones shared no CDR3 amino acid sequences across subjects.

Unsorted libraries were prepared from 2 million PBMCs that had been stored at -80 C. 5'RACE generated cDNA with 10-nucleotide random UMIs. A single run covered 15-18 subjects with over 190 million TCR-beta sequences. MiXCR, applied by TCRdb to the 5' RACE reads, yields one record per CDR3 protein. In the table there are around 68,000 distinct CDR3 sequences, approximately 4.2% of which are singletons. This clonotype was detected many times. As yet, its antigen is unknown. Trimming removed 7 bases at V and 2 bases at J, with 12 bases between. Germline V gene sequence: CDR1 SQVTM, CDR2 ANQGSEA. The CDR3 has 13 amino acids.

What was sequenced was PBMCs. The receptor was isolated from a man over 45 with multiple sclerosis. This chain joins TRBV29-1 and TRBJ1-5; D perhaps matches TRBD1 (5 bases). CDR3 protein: CSAAQGGNQPQHF. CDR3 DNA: TGCAGCGCCGCCCAGGGAGGCAATCAGCCCCAGCATTTT.